Below are 25 T cell receptor beta chains sequenced from a single sample in a study of blood T cell repertoires in COVID-19. Assay: immunoSEQ multiplex PCR; the TCRdb copy retains only in-frame clones and omits some. The sample records around 200,000 clones, about 83% being singletons. Specimen: peripheral blood. Source of these receptors: a woman aged 18-30 years who had recovered from COVID-19.

The chain links TRBV24-1 to TRBJ2-7; 9 bases align to TRBD1. Germline V gene sequence: CDR1 KGHDR, CDR2 SFDVKD. The CDR3 is 14 amino acids. Losses at the gene ends were 7 bases for V and 7 bases for J; bases not matched to a gene: 10. The CDR3 DNA reads TGTGCCACCAGCGCCGGGACAGGGTTTGGGGAGCAGTACTTC. Translation gives CATSAGTGFGEQYF.

The CDR3 nucleotides read TGTGCCAGCAGCGCCGAATCTAGCGGTATCACAGATACGCAGTATTTT. It translates to CASSAESSGITDTQYF. This sequence joins TRBV11-3 and TRBJ2-3, with TRBD2 matching 7 bases. With 5 bases clipped from V and 2 bases from J, the junction kept 10 bases outside the gene matches. Germline CDR1 and CDR2: SGHNT and YENEEA. The CDR3 is made up of 16 amino acids.

The genes are TRBV9 and TRBJ2-1; 10 bases match TRBD2. This CDR3 has 15 residues. Unmatched junction bases numbered 5, after V lost 4 bases and J lost 4 bases. Germline values: CDR1 SGDLS, CDR2 YYNGEE. The CDR3 loop is CASSPGLAAYNEQFF. DNA of the CDR3: TGTGCCAGCAGCCCCGGACTAGCGGCTTACAATGAGCAGTTCTTC. The full variable domain, with the rest looked up from reference TRBV9 and TRBJ2-1, is DSGVTQTPKHLITATGQRVTLRCSPRSGDLSVYWYQQSLDQGLQFLIQYYNGEERAKGNILERFSAQQFPDLHSELNLSSLELGDSALYFCASSPGLAAYNEQFFGPGTRLTVL.

J is TRBJ2-3 and V is TRBV6-2 or TRBV6-3, with TRBD2 matching over 7 bases. The V segment lost 6 bases and the J segment 2 bases; nucleotides outside the gene matches: 11. This CDR3 is built from 16 residues. Germline CDR1 and CDR2: MNHEY and SVGEGT. This CDR3 is CASSRAGAGYTDTQYF. The CDR3, as DNA: TGTGCCAGCAGCCGAGCCGGAGCGGGATACACAGATACGCAGTATTTT.

The chain couples TRBV18 to TRBJ2-3, with D possibly matching TRBD1 (5 bases). CDR3 length: 17 amino acids. Trimming removed 3 bases at V and 0 bases at J, with 16 bases between. From germline, CDR1 is KGHSH and CDR2 LQKENI. Here the CDR3 reads CASSPPGPGFSTDTQYF. The DNA for the CDR3 is TGTGCCAGCTCACCCCCCGGACCAGGGTTTAGCACAGATACGCAGTATTTT.

V is TRBV5-4 and J is TRBJ1-2; 8 bases are a match to TRBD1. CDR3 size: 13 residues. From germline, CDR1 is SGHNT and CDR2 YYREEE (reference sequence). V was pared by 5 bases and J by 5 bases, with 5 bases of the junction left unmatched. The CDR3 DNA sequence: TGTGCCAGCAGACGACAGGGGCAATATGGCTACACCTTC. Translated, it gives CASRRQGQYGYTF.

This clone was recorded once. CDR3 amino acids: CASSLSQNEQFF. The CDR3 DNA reads TGTGCCAGCAGCTTAAGCCAAAATGAGCAGTTCTTC. The chain joins TRBV5-6 to TRBJ2-1; no clear D gene. CDR3 length: 12 amino acids. V lost 2 bases and J 7 bases, leaving 7 bases between the germline ends. Germline CDR1 and CDR2: SGHDT and YYEEEE.

The CDR3 sequence: CASSFFYSRQKMSPDTQYF. DNA for the CDR3: TGTGCCAGCAGCTTTTTTTATTCCAGGCAAAAAATGTCCCCAGATACGCAGTATTTT. This chain links TRBV7-2 with TRBJ2-3, with D hard to call. Germline CDR1 reads SGHTA; CDR2 reads FQGNSA. Trimming left V 3 bases short and J 4 bases short, with 26 bases between. The CDR3 is 19 residues long.

This clone came up once. Other DNA sequences from this sample encode an identical CDR3 as well. The V and J genes are TRBV5-1 and TRBJ1-6; 9 positions agree with TRBD1. From germline, CDR1 is SGHRS and CDR2 YFSETQ. The V and J ends lost 3 bases and 8 bases, in that order; junction bases with no gene match: 3. The CDR3 runs to 14 residues. This chain's CDR3 is CASSSRTGDSPLHF. The CDR3 DNA reads TGCGCCAGCAGCTCTAGGACAGGGGATTCACCCCTCCACTTT.

J is TRBJ2-5 and V is TRBV6-5; D is unclear. Germline-derived CDR1 and CDR2 are MNHEY and SVGAGI. The CDR3 is 13 amino acids. V shed 0 bases and J shed 3 bases, with 5 bases lying between them. The CDR3 DNA is TGTGCCAGCAGTTACTCTATAGAAGAGACCCAGTACTTC. Translation: CASSYSIEETQYF.

J is TRBJ2-1 and V is TRBV4-3, with a possible D match to TRBD2 (5 bases). Germline V lookup: CDR1 LGHNA, CDR2 YSLEER. This CDR3 contains 14 residues. Between the trimmed V and J ends, which lost 2 bases and 10 bases, there was a span of 15 bases. The CDR3 DNA follows: TGCGCCAGCAGCCAACGGACCCGCCCGGGAGAGCAGTTCTTC. Its protein is CASSQRTRPGEQFF.

The chain has TRBV4-3 and TRBJ2-3; D remains unclear. The length of the CDR3 is 16 residues. V was clipped by 0 bases and J by 0 bases, with 10 bases between them. Germline V gene data show CDR1 as LGHNA and CDR2 as YSLEER. The CDR3 nucleotides read TGCGCCAGCAGCCAAGAACCCAGCGCTAGCACAGATACGCAGTATTTT. Translated, it gives CASSQEPSASTDTQYF.

This clone has just one count. This chain joins TRBV6-2 or TRBV6-3 and TRBJ2-3; 10 bases align to TRBD2. V was clipped by 5 bases and J by 1 base; unmatched bases: 3. Germline V gene lookup returns CDR1 MNHEY and CDR2 SVGEGT. The CDR3 consists of 15 residues. The CDR3 bases are TGTGCCAGCAGTCGAAGCGGGGGGGGCACAGATACGCAGTATTTT. Translated, it gives CASSRSGGGTDTQYF.

This clone occurred a few times. The chain recombines TRBV19 with TRBJ2-5, with D unresolved. V lost 6 bases to trimming and J lost 2 bases, with 4 bases between them. Germline lookup yields CDR1 LNHDA and CDR2 SQIVND (reference sequence). The CDR3 contains 11 residues. The CDR3 sequence is CASRQQETQYF. The DNA of the CDR3 is TGTGCCAGTAGGCAGCAAGAGACCCAGTACTTC.

CDR3 in amino acids: CASIPPRGYEQYV. The DNA for the CDR3 is TGTGCCAGCATCCCTCCTCGGGGCTACGAGCAGTACGTC. The rearrangement uses TRBV6-5 and TRBJ2-7; TRBD2 might be the D (5 bases). The CDR3 is 13 residues long. The germline gives CDR1 MNHEY, CDR2 SVGAGI. The germline V and J ends were trimmed by 7 bases and 3 bases, with 13 bases remaining between them.

Ten or more counts support this clone. The chain combines TRBV27 with TRBJ2-3; a weak D match, TRBD2 (5 bases). The CDR3 consists of 15 residues. V lost 4 bases and J 6 bases, leaving 17 bases between the germline ends. Germline CDR1 and CDR2: MNHEY and SMNVEV (reference sequence). The CDR3 loop is CASSWTGSTGDTQYF. The CDR3 DNA reads as TGTGCCAGCAGTTGGACGGGATCCACCGGTGATACGCAGTATTTT.

The chain combines TRBV6-2 or TRBV6-3 with TRBJ1-1, with D tentatively TRBD1 (5 bases). This CDR3 is 14 amino acids long. CDR1 MNHEY and CDR2 SVGEGT come from the germline V gene. The V and J ends lost 2 bases and 1 base respectively, with 8 bases between them. The CDR3 loop reads CASSYRTQNTEAFF. DNA for the CDR3: TGTGCCAGCAGTTACCGGACACAGAACACTGAAGCTTTCTTT.

This chain links TRBV5-6 with TRBJ1-1, with 8 bases identical to TRBD1. The CDR3 length is 15 residues. Germline-derived CDR1 and CDR2 are SGHDT and YYEEEE. Trimming removed 8 bases from V and 2 bases from J; junction bases left unmatched: 11. CDR3 coding DNA: TGTGCCAGTCGACAGGGGCGGGGGTACAACACTGAAGCTTTCTTT. The encoded protein is CASRQGRGYNTEAFF.

The V and J genes are TRBV6-5 and TRBJ2-7, with 9 bases aligning to TRBD2. CDR3 length: 15 amino acids. Germline V gives CDR1 MNHEY, CDR2 SVGAGI. V trimming: 6 bases; J trimming: 5 bases; junction bases outside the gene matches: 11. The CDR3 region is CASRPRGGRSHEQYF. The DNA for the CDR3 is TGTGCCAGCAGACCGCGGGGGGGTAGGAGCCACGAGCAGTACTTC.

This chain connects TRBV27 to TRBJ2-1; no definite D call. The CDR3 runs 13 residues. Germline CDR1 MNHEY, CDR2 SMNVEV (reference sequence). With 3 bases removed from V and 2 bases from J, the gap between germline ends came to 5 bases. CDR3 amino acids: CASSFAAYNEQFF. The CDR3 bases are TGTGCCAGCAGTTTCGCAGCCTACAATGAGCAGTTCTTC.

In nucleotides, the CDR3 is TGTGCCAGCAGCTTAGGAGACAGGGGAGAGACCCAGTACTTC. Protein sequence: CASSLGDRGETQYF. The J gene is TRBJ2-5, the V gene TRBV7-2; 8 bases map to TRBD1. Germline V gene lookup returns CDR1 SGHTA and CDR2 FQGNSA. CDR3 length equals 14 residues. Losses at the gene ends were 1 base for V and 4 bases for J; bases not matched to a gene: 2.

The chain recombines TRBV18 with TRBJ2-7, with TRBD1 matching 7 bases. Germline trimming cut 6 bases from V and 0 bases from J; bases unmatched to any gene: 5. Germline values: CDR1 KGHSH, CDR2 LQKENI. This CDR3 region has 14 residues. The CDR3 DNA reads as TGTGCCAGCTCCCCGGACAGGAACTCCTACGAGCAGTACGTC. Translated: CASSPDRNSYEQYV.

This clone was recorded only once. The chain has TRBV7-2 and TRBJ2-5; TRBD1 agrees at 9 bases. V dropped 1 base and J dropped 4; count of bases not matched to a gene: 10. Germline lookup yields CDR1 SGHTA and CDR2 FQGNSA. This CDR3 has 17 residues. CDR3 sequence reads: CASSLERGTGWGETQYF. The CDR3 coding sequence is TGTGCCAGCAGCTTAGAGAGGGGGACAGGGTGGGGAGAGACCCAGTACTTC.

This clone was observed once. The chain recombines TRBV2 with TRBJ2-1; weak D call: TRBD2 (5 bases). CDR3 size: 16 residues. Trimming took 10 bases from V and 0 from J, leaving 19 bases between them. The germline gives CDR1 SNHLY, CDR2 FYNNEI. CDR3 sequence: CATLPAASGSYNEQFF. In DNA, the CDR3 is TGTGCCACCCTACCTGCGGCGAGCGGCTCCTACAATGAGCAGTTCTTC.

The chain employs TRBV28 and TRBJ1-2; D remains unclear. Germline values: CDR1 MDHEN, CDR2 SYDVKM. Deletions cut 5 bases from V and 4 bases from J, with 11 bases between. The CDR3 runs to 13 residues. CDR3 in DNA: TGTGCCAGCAGTCCCTCGAGGCGCTATGGCTACACCTTC. It codes for CASSPSRRYGYTF.